This record concerns one TCR beta chain sequence. The antigen is not known. Since the CDR3 does not end with the conserved phenylalanine or tryptophan, this likely comes from a read error. Uncontrolled infection, other autoimmune disease, pregnancy or lactation barred patients from enrollment. The record originates from a study of T cells in Graves' hyperthyroidism and ophthalmopathy. Whole-study context: Peripheral blood samples were taken at initial diagnosis, prior to any treatment. Findings and caveats of the study: Researchers found most expanded thyroid clonotypes above 0.001 in blood as well.

RNA transcripts served as the template for amplifying TCR beta CDR3 regions. First-round RT-PCR targeting the TCR CDR3 was performed with the HTBI primer set. TCRdb called the multiplex PCR reads again in MiXCR, with one record for every CDR3 protein. The sample comprises about 400,000 distinct CDR3 sequences, more than 12% of which are singletons, and 25% to 30% rests with the top ten. The CDR3 is 13 residues long. Deletions cut 6 bases from V and 1 base from J, with 9 bases between. The sequenced sample consisted of blood. This sequence originates from a man aged 50-60 years with Graves' ophthalmopathy. The chain combines TRBV12-3 or TRBV12-4 with TRBJ1-1, with D unclear. In nucleotides, the CDR3 is TGTGCCAGCAGCACTCACGGGAACACTGAAGCTTTCTCT. Translation gives CASSTHGNTEAFS.